Listed below are T cell receptor beta chains from one sample, sequenced in a study of blood T cell repertoires in COVID-19. The table came from immunoSEQ multiplex PCR; TCRdb's copy has only in-frame clones and leaves some out. The table shows 440,000 or so clones, with about nine tenths occurring only once. Sequenced sample: peripheral blood. These receptors were taken from a woman aged 40 to 50 with COVID-19, enrolled during active disease. Both conserved end residues are part of each CDR3. Fields, in order: D gene, V gene, clone size, J gene, CDR3 protein, CDR3 DNA. D genes are given only for firm matches. Clone size is shown for a subset of rows, as once, few, many or a class of expanded clone.

d_gene: TRBD1; v_gene: TRBV29-1; abundance: NA; j_gene: TRBJ1-1; CDR3aa: CSADRANTEAFF; CDR3nt: TGCAGCGCGGACAGGGCGAACACTGAAGCTTTCTTT
d_gene: TRBD1; v_gene: TRBV29-1; abundance: NA; j_gene: TRBJ1-2; CDR3aa: CSVTGGDGYTF; CDR3nt: TGCAGCGTTACAGGGGGCGATGGCTACACCTTC
d_gene: NA; v_gene: TRBV7-2; abundance: NA; j_gene: TRBJ2-3; CDR3aa: CASSFISSTDTQYF; CDR3nt: TGTGCCAGCAGCTTTATCTCTAGCACAGATACGCAGTATTTT
d_gene: TRBD1; v_gene: TRBV7-3; abundance: NA; j_gene: TRBJ1-2; CDR3aa: CASSPDIDRVIGYTF; CDR3nt: TGTGCCAGCAGCCCCGATATCGACAGGGTAATCGGCTACACCTTC
d_gene: TRBD1; v_gene: TRBV27; abundance: NA; j_gene: TRBJ1-5; CDR3aa: CASSLRSGGSNQPQHF; CDR3nt: TGTGCCAGCAGTTTAAGGTCAGGGGGATCGAATCAGCCCCAGCATTTT
d_gene: TRBD2; v_gene: TRBV27; abundance: NA; j_gene: TRBJ2-1; CDR3aa: CASGEREWLNEQFF; CDR3nt: TGTGCCAGCGGGGAGCGGGAGTGGCTCAATGAGCAGTTCTTC
d_gene: NA; v_gene: TRBV10-3; abundance: NA; j_gene: TRBJ2-5; CDR3aa: CAISETRGYQETQYF; CDR3nt: TGTGCCATCAGTGAGACAAGGGGGTACCAAGAGACCCAGTACTTC
d_gene: NA; v_gene: TRBV5-1; abundance: few; j_gene: TRBJ1-5; CDR3aa: CASSLTGSEPQHF; CDR3nt: TGCGCCAGCAGCTTGACGGGGAGTGAGCCCCAGCATTTT
d_gene: TRBD2; v_gene: TRBV11-3; abundance: NA; j_gene: TRBJ2-5; CDR3aa: CASSSYSGTSGGALETQYF; CDR3nt: TGTGCCAGCAGCTCTTATTCCGGGACTAGCGGGGGGGCGTTGGAGACCCAGTACTTC
d_gene: NA; v_gene: TRBV7-2; abundance: NA; j_gene: TRBJ1-6; CDR3aa: CASSVNRALSSPLHF; CDR3nt: TGTGCCAGCAGCGTGAACAGGGCCCTTTCCTCACCCCTCCACTTT
d_gene: TRBD2; v_gene: TRBV2; abundance: once; j_gene: TRBJ2-1; CDR3aa: CASSGGLAGLWFF; CDR3nt: TGTGCCAGCAGTGGTGGACTAGCGGGCCTCTGGTTCTTC
d_gene: TRBD1; v_gene: TRBV7-6; abundance: NA; j_gene: TRBJ1-5; CDR3aa: CASSPGQGAYQPQHF; CDR3nt: TGTGCCAGCAGCCCAGGACAGGGGGCCTATCAGCCCCAGCATTTT
d_gene: NA; v_gene: TRBV7-9; abundance: NA; j_gene: TRBJ2-3; CDR3aa: CASTPSTDTQYF; CDR3nt: TGTGCCAGCACCCCGAGCACAGATACGCAGTATTTT
d_gene: NA; v_gene: TRBV28; abundance: NA; j_gene: TRBJ2-7; CDR3aa: CASSFSDYEQYF; CDR3nt: TGTGCCAGCAGTTTCTCAGACTACGAGCAGTACTTC
d_gene: NA; v_gene: TRBV7-2; abundance: NA; j_gene: TRBJ2-1; CDR3aa: CASSFPNPGDRQFF; CDR3nt: TGTGCCAGCAGCTTCCCAAATCCCGGGGATAGGCAGTTCTTC
d_gene: TRBD2; v_gene: TRBV19; abundance: once; j_gene: TRBJ2-3; CDR3aa: CASSIGGRADTQYF; CDR3nt: TGTGCCAGTAGTATCGGCGGGAGGGCCGATACGCAGTATTTT
d_gene: NA; v_gene: TRBV9; abundance: NA; j_gene: TRBJ1-2; CDR3aa: CASSAPRSYGYTF; CDR3nt: TGTGCCAGCAGCGCCCCTAGAAGCTATGGCTACACCTTC
d_gene: NA; v_gene: TRBV5-1; abundance: NA; j_gene: TRBJ1-2; CDR3aa: CASAQDRNYGYTF; CDR3nt: TGCGCCAGCGCTCAAGACAGGAACTATGGCTACACCTTC
d_gene: TRBD2; v_gene: TRBV18; abundance: NA; j_gene: TRBJ2-7; CDR3aa: CASSPTSGYEQYF; CDR3nt: TGTGCCAGCTCACCGACTAGCGGCTACGAGCAGTACTTC
d_gene: TRBD1; v_gene: TRBV29-1; abundance: NA; j_gene: TRBJ2-1; CDR3aa: CSGGQPTSYSYNEQFF; CDR3nt: TGCAGCGGGGGACAGCCGACCTCTTACTCCTACAATGAGCAGTTCTTC
d_gene: NA; v_gene: TRBV30; abundance: NA; j_gene: TRBJ2-7; CDR3aa: CAWSVQEGPIYEQYF; CDR3nt: TGTGCCTGGAGTGTACAAGAGGGTCCAATCTACGAGCAGTACTTC
d_gene: NA; v_gene: TRBV7-9; abundance: NA; j_gene: TRBJ2-1; CDR3aa: CASSFPPGGRGHPNEQFF; CDR3nt: TGTGCCAGCAGCTTCCCCCCGGGTGGGCGGGGGCACCCCAATGAGCAGTTCTTC
d_gene: NA; v_gene: TRBV5-1; abundance: NA; j_gene: TRBJ1-1; CDR3aa: CASSLEYGNTEAFF; CDR3nt: TGCGCCAGCAGCTTGGAGTACGGGAACACTGAAGCTTTCTTT
d_gene: NA; v_gene: TRBV11-3; abundance: NA; j_gene: TRBJ2-1; CDR3aa: CASSPVRGSANEQFF; CDR3nt: TGTGCCAGCAGCCCCGTCAGGGGATCCGCCAATGAGCAGTTCTTC
d_gene: TRBD1; v_gene: TRBV15; abundance: NA; j_gene: TRBJ2-2; CDR3aa: CATSTGQGGTGELFF; CDR3nt: TGTGCCACCAGCACGGGACAGGGAGGGACCGGGGAGCTGTTTTTT
d_gene: NA; v_gene: TRBV18; abundance: NA; j_gene: TRBJ2-1; CDR3aa: CASSPQAVGYNEQFF; CDR3nt: TGTGCCAGCTCACCACAAGCGGTCGGCTACAATGAGCAGTTCTTC
d_gene: NA; v_gene: TRBV9; abundance: NA; j_gene: TRBJ1-1; CDR3aa: CASSASEGSTEAFF; CDR3nt: TGTGCCAGCAGCGCCAGCGAGGGATCCACTGAAGCTTTCTTT
d_gene: TRBD1; v_gene: TRBV2; abundance: NA; j_gene: TRBJ2-2; CDR3aa: CASYRPGTVNTGELFF; CDR3nt: TGTGCCAGCTATCGTCCCGGGACAGTTAACACCGGGGAGCTGTTTTTT
d_gene: NA; v_gene: TRBV5-6; abundance: NA; j_gene: TRBJ2-7; CDR3aa: CASTGPWGDEYEQYF; CDR3nt: TGTGCCAGCACCGGACCCTGGGGGGACGAGTACGAGCAGTACTTC
d_gene: NA; v_gene: TRBV27; abundance: NA; j_gene: TRBJ1-5; CDR3aa: CASSLSIGQSNQPQHF; CDR3nt: TGTGCCAGCAGTTTATCGATCGGACAGAGCAATCAGCCCCAGCATTTT
d_gene: NA; v_gene: TRBV29-1; abundance: NA; j_gene: TRBJ1-5; CDR3aa: CSVGAAYNQPQHF; CDR3nt: TGCAGCGTAGGGGCCGCGTACAATCAGCCCCAGCATTTT
d_gene: NA; v_gene: TRBV2; abundance: NA; j_gene: TRBJ1-2; CDR3aa: CASRRPDSFNYGYTF; CDR3nt: TGTGCCAGCAGAAGGCCAGACAGTTTTAACTATGGCTACACCTTC
d_gene: NA; v_gene: TRBV9; abundance: NA; j_gene: TRBJ1-1; CDR3aa: CASSVAGWNTEAFF; CDR3nt: TGTGCCAGCAGCGTAGCAGGGTGGAACACTGAAGCTTTCTTT
d_gene: NA; v_gene: TRBV10-3; abundance: NA; j_gene: TRBJ1-4; CDR3aa: CAISANGEKLFF; CDR3nt: TGTGCCATCAGTGCGAATGGCGAAAAACTGTTTTTT
d_gene: TRBD1; v_gene: TRBV28; abundance: NA; j_gene: TRBJ1-3; CDR3aa: CASRTGGSGNTIYF; CDR3nt: TGTGCCAGCAGGACAGGGGGCTCTGGAAACACCATATATTTT
d_gene: NA; v_gene: TRBV4-2; abundance: once; j_gene: TRBJ1-5; CDR3aa: CASSPGGGDQPQHF; CDR3nt: TGTGCCAGCAGCCCGGGGGGGGGCGATCAGCCCCAGCATTTT
d_gene: TRBD1; v_gene: TRBV7-2; abundance: NA; j_gene: TRBJ1-3; CDR3aa: CASSSLTGTGSGNTIYF; CDR3nt: TGTGCCAGCAGCTCCCTCACCGGGACAGGGTCTGGAAACACCATATATTTT
d_gene: TRBD1; v_gene: TRBV6-5; abundance: NA; j_gene: TRBJ1-2; CDR3aa: CASSYSGDSYGYTF; CDR3nt: TGTGCCAGCAGTTACTCCGGGGACAGCTATGGCTACACCTTC
d_gene: NA; v_gene: TRBV7-9; abundance: NA; j_gene: TRBJ2-1; CDR3aa: CASTPAVF; CDR3nt: TGTGCCAGCACCCCCGCGGTCTTC
d_gene: NA; v_gene: TRBV27; abundance: NA; j_gene: TRBJ1-2; CDR3aa: CASSLQFTNYGYTF; CDR3nt: TGTGCCAGCAGTTTGCAGTTTACTAACTATGGCTACACCTTC
d_gene: TRBD2; v_gene: TRBV10-2; abundance: NA; j_gene: TRBJ2-5; CDR3aa: CASTTSVQETQYF; CDR3nt: TGCGCCAGTACGACTAGCGTCCAAGAGACCCAGTACTTC
d_gene: NA; v_gene: TRBV28; abundance: NA; j_gene: TRBJ1-2; CDR3aa: CASSLLLPGGGYTF; CDR3nt: TGTGCCAGCAGTTTACTCCTCCCCGGAGGGGGCTACACCTTC
d_gene: TRBD1; v_gene: TRBV19; abundance: NA; j_gene: TRBJ2-6; CDR3aa: CASSSGTGAGANVLTF; CDR3nt: TGTGCCAGTAGTAGTGGGACAGGGGCTGGGGCCAACGTCCTGACTTTC
d_gene: TRBD2; v_gene: TRBV18; abundance: NA; j_gene: TRBJ2-7; CDR3aa: CASSPGLAGEQYF; CDR3nt: TGTGCCAGCTCACCCGGACTAGCTGGCGAGCAGTACTTC
d_gene: NA; v_gene: TRBV4-1; abundance: once; j_gene: TRBJ1-3; CDR3aa: CASSDAGEGNTIYF; CDR3nt: TGCGCCAGCAGCGACGCAGGGGAAGGAAACACCATATATTTT
d_gene: NA; v_gene: TRBV12-3/TRBV12-4; abundance: few; j_gene: TRBJ1-2; CDR3aa: CASNPDSYGYTF; CDR3nt: TGTGCCAGCAACCCGGACAGTTATGGCTACACCTTC
d_gene: TRBD1; v_gene: TRBV5-6; abundance: NA; j_gene: TRBJ2-1; CDR3aa: CASGQGAGNEQFF; CDR3nt: TGTGCCAGCGGACAGGGGGCGGGCAATGAGCAGTTCTTC
d_gene: NA; v_gene: TRBV6-5; abundance: NA; j_gene: TRBJ1-1; CDR3aa: CASSLQGAPSEAFF; CDR3nt: TGTGCCAGCAGCTTACAGGGTGCACCCTCTGAAGCTTTCTTT
d_gene: TRBD1; v_gene: TRBV28; abundance: few; j_gene: TRBJ1-4; CDR3aa: CASRGPGTGVEKLFF; CDR3nt: TGTGCCAGCAGGGGCCCGGGGACAGGGGTTGAAAAACTGTTTTTT
d_gene: NA; v_gene: TRBV28; abundance: NA; j_gene: TRBJ2-1; CDR3aa: CASSRVGLYNEQFF; CDR3nt: TGTGCCAGCAGCCGTGTGGGCCTGTACAATGAGCAGTTCTTC
d_gene: NA; v_gene: TRBV6-2/TRBV6-3; abundance: NA; j_gene: TRBJ1-1; CDR3aa: CASSYNRLNTEAFF; CDR3nt: TGTGCCAGCAGTTACAACAGGTTGAACACTGAAGCTTTCTTT
d_gene: TRBD1; v_gene: TRBV19; abundance: NA; j_gene: TRBJ1-2; CDR3aa: CASSARDRGPGYTF; CDR3nt: TGTGCCAGTAGTGCCCGGGACAGGGGGCCTGGCTACACCTTC
d_gene: TRBD1; v_gene: TRBV19; abundance: NA; j_gene: TRBJ1-2; CDR3aa: CASSGQGNYGYTF; CDR3nt: TGTGCCAGTAGCGGACAGGGGAACTATGGCTACACCTTC
d_gene: TRBD2; v_gene: TRBV20-1; abundance: NA; j_gene: TRBJ2-3; CDR3aa: CSASSGRKNTQYF; CDR3nt: TGCAGTGCTAGTAGCGGGAGGAAGAATACGCAGTATTTT
d_gene: TRBD1; v_gene: TRBV6-2/TRBV6-3; abundance: NA; j_gene: TRBJ1-2; CDR3aa: CASSYQGASGYTF; CDR3nt: TGTGCCAGCAGTTACCAGGGGGCGTCTGGCTACACCTTC
d_gene: NA; v_gene: TRBV4-2; abundance: NA; j_gene: TRBJ1-5; CDR3aa: CASSQERGNQPQHF; CDR3nt: TGTGCCAGCAGCCAAGAGCGAGGGAATCAGCCCCAGCATTTT
d_gene: NA; v_gene: TRBV27; abundance: NA; j_gene: TRBJ1-4; CDR3aa: CASSLVRGGRFATNEKLFF; CDR3nt: TGTGCCAGCAGTTTAGTTCGGGGAGGGAGGTTTGCAACTAATGAAAAACTGTTTTTT